These T cell receptor beta chains were read from a single sample in a study of blood T cell repertoires in COVID-19. Repertoires were generated with immunoSEQ multiplex PCR, while TCRdb's copy carries only in-frame clones and drops some. This sample has about 310,000 clones; 87% occur once, and the top ten carry around 9.3%. The specimen sequenced was PBMCs or T cells enriched from blood (not recorded which). These receptors came from a woman aged 18 to 35 who had recovered from COVID-19. CDR3s include the opening cysteine and the closing phenylalanine or tryptophan. The order of the fields is J gene, V gene, clone size, D gene, CDR3 protein, CDR3 DNA. A D gene is named only where the DNA matches it firmly. The size of a clone is reported for some rows only, either as once, few or many, or as a class for expanded clones.

TRBJ2-7 | TRBV3-1/TRBV3-2 | . | TRBD2 | CASSQRLAGYEQYF | TGTGCCAGCAGCCAACGACTAGCGGGATACGAGCAGTACTTC
TRBJ2-1 | TRBV9 | . | TRBD1 | CASSSGGEQFF | TGTGCCAGCAGCTCAGGGGGTGAGCAGTTCTTC
TRBJ2-4 | TRBV19 | many | . | CASSGGRKNIQYF | TGTGCCAGTAGTGGGGGCAGGAAAAACATTCAGTACTTC
TRBJ2-7 | TRBV28 | once | . | CASSLTTIGYEQYF | TGTGCCAGCAGTCTAACTACTATCGGCTACGAGCAGTACTTC
TRBJ2-3 | TRBV5-4 | . | TRBD1 | CASSWDRITDTQYF | TGTGCCAGCAGCTGGGACAGGATCACAGATACGCAGTATTTT
TRBJ1-5 | TRBV6-2/TRBV6-3 | once | . | CASSYTGAGYSDQPQHF | TGTGCCAGCAGTTACACGGGTGCAGGGTACTCGGATCAGCCCCAGCATTTT
TRBJ2-1 | TRBV4-3 | . | TRBD2 | CASSQALAGGANEQFF | TGCGCCAGCAGCCAGGCACTAGCGGGGGGGGCAAATGAGCAGTTCTTC
TRBJ2-7 | TRBV4-2 | . | . | CASSQERTVPYEQYF | TGTGCCAGCAGCCAAGAAAGGACAGTCCCCTACGAGCAGTACTTC
TRBJ1-2 | TRBV10-3 | once | . | CAIREDRTEYGYTF | TGTGCCATCAGGGAAGACAGGACGGAGTATGGCTACACCTTC
TRBJ1-1 | TRBV5-1 | . | TRBD1 | CASSSAGTGLYTEAFF | TGCGCCAGCAGCTCCGCCGGGACAGGGCTATACACTGAAGCTTTCTTT
TRBJ2-7 | TRBV3-1/TRBV3-2 | . | TRBD2 | CASSPAGGSVYEQYF | TGTGCCAGCAGCCCAGCGGGAGGGAGCGTATACGAGCAGTACTTC
TRBJ2-1 | TRBV19 | few | TRBD1 | CASSLTGQGGYNEQFF | TGTGCCAGTAGTCTCACTGGACAGGGAGGATACAATGAGCAGTTCTTC
TRBJ1-1 | TRBV4-1 | . | TRBD1 | CASRPGQGDTEAFF | TGCGCCAGCAGACCGGGGCAGGGGGACACTGAAGCTTTCTTT
TRBJ1-4 | TRBV5-1 | . | TRBD1 | CASSFGTGEEKLFF | TGCGCCAGCAGCTTCGGGACAGGGGAAGAAAAACTGTTTTTT
TRBJ1-5 | TRBV2 | . | . | CASRAYDSRNQPQHF | TGTGCCAGCAGGGCCTATGACAGCCGCAATCAGCCCCAGCATTTT
TRBJ2-7 | TRBV6-5 | . | . | CASSYLETGSREQYF | TGTGCCAGCAGTTACCTTGAAACAGGGTCTCGCGAGCAGTACTTC
TRBJ2-7 | TRBV5-1 | . | . | CASSLQVTYEQYF | TGCGCCAGCAGCTTACAGGTAACCTACGAGCAGTACTTC
TRBJ1-3 | TRBV2 | . | . | CASSASSGNTIYF | TGTGCCAGCAGTGCCAGCTCTGGAAACACCATATATTTT
TRBJ2-2 | TRBV7-2 | . | . | CASSLGQNTGELFF | TGTGCCAGCAGCTTAGGACAGAACACCGGGGAGCTGTTTTTT
TRBJ1-5 | TRBV4-3 | . | . | CASSQDHGNQPQHF | TGCGCCAGCAGCCAAGATCATGGCAATCAGCCCCAGCATTTT
TRBJ1-2 | TRBV28 | . | . | CASGRRLHGYTF | TGTGCCAGCGGGAGGAGACTCCATGGCTACACCTTC
TRBJ2-7 | TRBV7-8 | . | . | CASSLVGGAALEGSYEQYF | TGTGCCAGCAGCTTAGTAGGGGGAGCGGCGCTCGAAGGTTCCTACGAGCAGTACTTC
TRBJ1-1 | TRBV7-9 | . | . | CASSFVIAGTEAFF | TGTGCCAGCAGCTTCGTAATAGCGGGGACTGAAGCTTTCTTT
TRBJ1-1 | TRBV7-2 | . | . | CASSEGSTGSTEAFF | TGTGCCAGCAGCGAGGGGAGTACAGGGAGCACTGAAGCTTTCTTT
TRBJ2-1 | TRBV5-4 | . | TRBD2 | CASSLWSGAGSGRAGEQFF | TGTGCCAGCAGCTTGTGGTCAGGTGCGGGGAGCGGGAGGGCCGGTGAGCAGTTCTTC
TRBJ2-7 | TRBV11-2 | . | . | CASKRGYEQYF | TGTGCCAGCAAAAGGGGTTACGAGCAGTACTTC